These 3 T cell receptor beta chains came from one sample sequenced in a study of response to subunit inactivated influenza vaccine. MiXCR, applied by TCRdb to the RT-PCR reads, yields one record per CDR3 protein. The sample lists 650,000 to 800,000 distinct CDR3 sequences, around 18% occurring once. Source: PBMCs from blood, taken roughly 5 days after vaccination. The receptors derive from a man aged 45-65 years who received an inactivated influenza vaccine.

This clonotype was recorded a few times. The chain couples TRBV6-2 or TRBV6-3 to TRBJ2-2, with D perhaps TRBD1 (5 bases). CDR3 size: 14 residues. Looked up from germline, CDR1 is MNHEY and CDR2 is SVGEGT. V lost 6 bases and J 4 bases, leaving 12 bases between the germline ends. The CDR3 DNA is TGTGCCAGCAGGGAGTCAGGGCTCACCGGGGAGCTGTTTTTT. This gives the protein CASRESGLTGELFF.

V is TRBV5-1 and J is TRBJ2-7; D perhaps matches TRBD1 (6 bases). CDR1 is SGHRS, CDR2 YFSETQ, per germline. The V end lost 7 bases, the J end lost 1 base, and 15 bases lay between the germline ends. CDR3 size: 14 residues. CDR3: CASAPQGPSYEQYF. The CDR3 bases are TGCGCCAGCGCCCCCCAGGGGCCTTCCTACGAGCAGTACTTC. The full variable domain, its missing parts supplied by reference TRBV5-1 and TRBJ2-7, is KAGVTQTPRYLIKTRGQQVTLSCSPISGHRSVSWYQQTPGQGLQFLFEYFSETQRNKGNFPGRFSGRQFSNSRSEMNVSTLELGDSALYLCASAPQGPSYEQYFGPGTRLTVT.

This chain connects TRBV10-3 to TRBJ2-2; D gene uncertain. The germline CDR1 and CDR2 sequences are ENHRY and SYGVKD. This CDR3 has 13 amino acids. The V end was cut by 6 bases, the J end by 6 bases, with 11 bases between. The CDR3 loop is CAIRPDGPGELFF. CDR3 nucleotides: TGTGCCATCAGACCCGACGGCCCCGGGGAGCTGTTTTTT.